The present TCR beta chain was sequenced within a study of T-cell memory formation after mild COVID-19. Study-level information: There were largely donor-specific TCR clusters.

The table lists this clonotype with a few counts. The antigen is undetermined. The CDR3 is made up of 16 amino acids. Germline V CDR1 and CDR2: SGHTA, FQGTGA. V shed 11 bases and J shed 2 bases, with 25 bases lying between them. Overall study findings and caveats: Contracting clones localized mainly to CM and EM when CD4+ and mainly to EMRA when CD8+. Cross-reactive memory seemingly joined, as some responding clones were found in pre-infection memory.

TCR alpha and TCR beta cDNA libraries carrying sample barcodes and UMIs came from 5'RACE with constant-segment primers. From the 5' RACE reads, TCRdb called clonotypes with MiXCR, one entry per CDR3 protein. The sample carries 550,000 to 600,000 distinct CDR3 sequences, roughly a fifth recorded once. The sequenced sample was PBMCs or a T cell subset sorted from them (not recorded which). The TCR sequence derives from an adult woman who had mild COVID-19 (a few samples of this study predate the infection). Cell type and time point are not known. The V and J genes are TRBV7-3 and TRBJ2-7; possible D gene TRBD2, 6 bases. The CDR3: CAASPPQREAPYEQYF. As DNA, the CDR3 is TGTGCCGCATCCCCCCCGCAGAGGGAGGCCCCCTACGAGCAGTACTTC.